The rows below give T cell receptor beta chains drawn from one sample of a study of blood T cell repertoires in COVID-19. Sequencing was performed with immunoSEQ multiplex PCR; in TCRdb, only in-frame clones are kept and a portion is missing. The table records some 150,000 clones, 84% of them present only once. Material for sequencing was peripheral blood. The source of these receptors is a woman aged 50 to 60 with acute or convalescent COVID-19. CDR3s include the opening cysteine and the closing phenylalanine or tryptophan. The D gene is left open where the match is weak. Not every row has a clone size; where given, it reads once, few, many or a size class.

cdr3_aa: CASSQAEGSGRRQETQYF; cdr3_nt: TGTGCCAGCAGCCAAGCGGAGGGTTCGGGCAGGCGGCAAGAGACCCAGTACTTC; clone_size: .; v_call: TRBV4-2; j_call: TRBJ2-5; d_call: .
cdr3_aa: CASSQSIHGYTF; cdr3_nt: TGCGCCAGCAGTCAATCTATTCATGGCTACACCTTC; clone_size: .; v_call: TRBV23-1; j_call: TRBJ1-2; d_call: .
cdr3_aa: CASSFRTENYGYTF; cdr3_nt: TGTGCCAGCAGCTTCAGGACAGAAAACTATGGCTACACCTTC; clone_size: once; v_call: TRBV7-2; j_call: TRBJ1-2; d_call: .
cdr3_aa: CSVYGGDGYTF; cdr3_nt: TGCAGCGTATATGGAGGAGATGGCTACACCTTC; clone_size: .; v_call: TRBV29-1; j_call: TRBJ1-2; d_call: .
cdr3_aa: CASRPVRRGYGYTF; cdr3_nt: TGTGCCAGCCGTCCAGTCCGACGGGGGTATGGCTACACCTTC; clone_size: .; v_call: TRBV27; j_call: TRBJ1-2; d_call: .
cdr3_aa: CASSYSARGTQPQHF; cdr3_nt: TGTGCCAGCAGTTATTCGGCTAGAGGAACCCAGCCCCAGCATTTT; clone_size: .; v_call: TRBV6-5; j_call: TRBJ1-5; d_call: .
cdr3_aa: CASSLAGGSTDTQYF; cdr3_nt: TGTGCCAGCAGCCTAGCGGGAGGAAGCACAGATACGCAGTATTTT; clone_size: once; v_call: TRBV5-4; j_call: TRBJ2-3; d_call: TRBD2
cdr3_aa: CASALGLQETQYF; cdr3_nt: TGTGCCAGCGCCTTAGGACTGCAAGAGACCCAGTACTTC; clone_size: .; v_call: TRBV7-9; j_call: TRBJ2-5; d_call: .
cdr3_aa: CASSATGGEDTQYF; cdr3_nt: TGTGCCAGCAGCGCGACAGGGGGCGAAGATACGCAGTATTTT; clone_size: .; v_call: TRBV7-2; j_call: TRBJ2-3; d_call: TRBD1
cdr3_aa: CSASAIASGNQPQHF; cdr3_nt: TGCAGTGCTAGTGCTATAGCGTCCGGCAATCAGCCCCAGCATTTT; clone_size: .; v_call: TRBV20-1; j_call: TRBJ1-5; d_call: .